This T cell receptor (beta chain) was sequenced in a study of T cell repertoires in cytomegalovirus infection. Study-wide background: An indication of both CMV infection and matching HLA type came from public TCR beta signatures.

About this clonotype: The antigen is unknown.

The CDR3 is 16 residues long. In germline, CDR1 is DFQATT, CDR2 SNEGSKA (reference sequence). V shed 3 bases and J shed 4 bases, with 21 bases lying between them. MiXCR, run by TCRdb on the reads, gives a single entry per CDR3 protein. The top ten clones hold roughly an eighth of a sample with some 450,000 distinct CDR3 sequences, under 40% of them seen once. General observations from the study: The ex vivo response showed dominance by HLA-C-restricted CMV-specific TCR beta clonotypes.

Sequencing input: PBMCs. The TCR originated in a human donor in good health (CMV status not recorded). Some clones in this sample may be carry-over from other donors' samples. V and J are TRBV20-1 and TRBJ1-2, with D tentatively TRBD1 (5 bases). In DNA form, the CDR3 reads TGCAGTGCTAGGGGAGGGGCGGTCGCTTTGATCTATGGCTACACCTTC. Protein sequence: CSARGGAVALIYGYTF.